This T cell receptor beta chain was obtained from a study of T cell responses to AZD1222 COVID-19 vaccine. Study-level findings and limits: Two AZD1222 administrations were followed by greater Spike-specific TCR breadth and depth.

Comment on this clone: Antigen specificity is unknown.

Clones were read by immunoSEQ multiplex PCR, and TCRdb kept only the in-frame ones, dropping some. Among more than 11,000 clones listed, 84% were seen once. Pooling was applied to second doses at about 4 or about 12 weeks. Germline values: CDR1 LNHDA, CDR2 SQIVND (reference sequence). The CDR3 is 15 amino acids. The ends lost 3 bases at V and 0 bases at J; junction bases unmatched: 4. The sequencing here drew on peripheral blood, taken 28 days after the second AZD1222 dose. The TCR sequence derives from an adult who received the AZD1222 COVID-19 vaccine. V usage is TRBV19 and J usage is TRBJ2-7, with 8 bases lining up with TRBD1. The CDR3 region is CASSMRGQASYEQYF. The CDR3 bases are TGTGCCAGTAGTATGCGGGGACAGGCCTCCTACGAGCAGTACTTC.